This TCR beta chain was profiled in a study of resident and recirculating memory T cells in vitiligo. Across the whole study: Epidermis came from shave biopsies of lesional and nonlesional sites, plus PBMCs. Whole samples, not sorted cells, were homogenized and used for genomic DNA extraction.

Study results and limitations: Different lesions suggested infiltration by different T cell clones. Clonality differed among vitiligo lesions, with no unique dominant clone.

The protocol was immunoSEQ multiplex PCR, while the TCRdb copy is restricted to in-frame clones and leaves out a portion. Of some 70,000 clones in the sample, 80% to 95% are singletons; the top ten hold about 4.9%. This clone has only a few counts. Its antigen is unidentified. Germline V lookup: CDR1 LGHNA, CDR2 YNFKEQ. V was pared by 5 bases and J by 4 bases, with 12 bases of the junction left unmatched. The CDR3 consists of 16 residues. The chain couples TRBV4-2 to TRBJ2-3; 7 bases agree with TRBD1. This receptor was obtained from a male donor with vitiligo. What was sequenced was blood. The chain's CDR3 is CASSSQSTGSPDTQYF. Here the CDR3 DNA reads TGTGCCAGCAGCTCACAATCGACAGGGAGCCCAGATACGCAGTATTTT.